A selection of T cell receptor beta chains follows, all from one sample in a study of human T cells and chemical hapten exposure. From the RACE reads, TCRdb called clonotypes with MiXCR, one entry per CDR3 protein. Of nearly 85,000 distinct CDR3 sequences in the sample, 9.5% to 13% were seen once. The sample consisted of whole blood, taken in connection with sensitization to the hapten diphenylcyclopropenone (DPC). The source is a man aged 18 to 35 with alopecia areata. Some clones in this sample may be carry-over from other donors' samples. CDR3s include the opening cysteine and the closing phenylalanine or tryptophan. The D gene is left open where the match is weak. Where a row states a size, it is once, few, many or the class of an expanded clone; other rows omit it.

V gene	J gene	D gene	clone size	CDR3 DNA	CDR3 protein
TRBV19	TRBJ1-1	NA	NA	TGTGCCAGTAGTACTGGATCGATGAACACTGAAGCTTTCTTT	CASSTGSMNTEAFF
TRBV4-1	TRBJ2-3	TRBD1	NA	TGCGCCAGCAGCCAAAGGAAGCTGGGACAGTCTATAGATACGCAGTATTTT	CASSQRKLGQSIDTQYF
TRBV6-4	TRBJ2-2	TRBD2	medium-sized	TGTGCCAGCAGTGCCACGGGGGGGGATGGCACCGGGGAGCTGTTTTTT	CASSATGGDGTGELFF
TRBV11-2	TRBJ2-1	NA	many	TGTGCCAGCAGCCCGCGGACAGATTCCAATGAGCAGTTCTTC	CASSPRTDSNEQFF
TRBV5-6	TRBJ2-1	TRBD1	NA	TGTGCCAGCAGCTTGGGGACAGGGGTCAATGAGCAGTTCTTC	CASSLGTGVNEQFF
TRBV7-2	TRBJ2-3	NA	many	TGTGCCAGCAGTTCAGGGAGTGTGGGAGATACGCAGTATTTT	CASSSGSVGDTQYF
TRBV12-5	TRBJ1-5	TRBD1	NA	TGTGCTAGTGGTTTGGGACAGGGGATCCATCAGCCCCAGCATTTT	CASGLGQGIHQPQHF
TRBV4-3	TRBJ1-6	NA	few	TGCGCCAGCAGCCAAGATTTGGATTCTAGGAGCTCACCCCTCCACTTT	CASSQDLDSRSSPLHF
TRBV11-3	TRBJ2-2	TRBD1	NA	TGTGCCAGCAGCCCGACAGGGGCGGGCACCGGGGAGCTGTTTTTT	CASSPTGAGTGELFF
TRBV29-1	TRBJ2-5	NA	many	TGCAGCGTTGACCGGGGGAGACAAGAGACCCAGTACTTC	CSVDRGRQETQYF
TRBV10-2	TRBJ1-1	NA	few	TGCGCCAGCAGTGAGTCGCCCCGCTTGAACACTGAAGCTTTCTTT	CASSESPRLNTEAFF
TRBV14	TRBJ1-6	NA	few	TGTGCCAGCAGCGCAGGGTATTCACCCCTCCACTTT	CASSAGYSPLHF
TRBV20-1	TRBJ2-1	NA	many	TGCAGTGCTCCCGAGGCGAGCGACCTTGAGCAGTTCTTC	CSAPEASDLEQFF
TRBV7-8	TRBJ2-7	NA	many	TGTGCCAGCAGCTTAGGTGGACAGCGCTCCTACGAGCAGTACTTC	CASSLGGQRSYEQYF
TRBV6-5	TRBJ2-1	NA	many	TGTGCCAGCAGTTACTCGGAGAGGGTCTCCTACAATGAGCAGTTCTTC	CASSYSERVSYNEQFF
TRBV9	TRBJ2-1	NA	many	TGTGCCAGCAGCGACCCTAGCTCCTACAATGAGCAGTTCTTC	CASSDPSSYNEQFF
TRBV11-2	TRBJ2-5	NA	NA	TGTGCCAGCAGCCCGGACACGCTATACCAAGAGACCCAGTACTTC	CASSPDTLYQETQYF
TRBV3-1	TRBJ2-4	NA	many	TGTGCCAGCAGCCAAGGGTCCGGGGAGAAAAACATTCAGTACTTC	CASSQGSGEKNIQYF
TRBV4-2	TRBJ2-1	TRBD2	NA	TGTGCCAGCAGCCCCAATGGGGGCCAGCGGGGGGACAATGAGCAGTTCTTC	CASSPNGGQRGDNEQFF
TRBV6-2/TRBV6-3	TRBJ2-3	NA	many	TGTGCCAGCATCCTAGGCTCTAGCACAGATACGCAGTATTTT	CASILGSSTDTQYF
TRBV5-4	TRBJ2-5	TRBD1	NA	TGTGCCAGCAGCCCCCGGGACAGGGGCCCCAAAGAGACCCAGTACTTC	CASSPRDRGPKETQYF